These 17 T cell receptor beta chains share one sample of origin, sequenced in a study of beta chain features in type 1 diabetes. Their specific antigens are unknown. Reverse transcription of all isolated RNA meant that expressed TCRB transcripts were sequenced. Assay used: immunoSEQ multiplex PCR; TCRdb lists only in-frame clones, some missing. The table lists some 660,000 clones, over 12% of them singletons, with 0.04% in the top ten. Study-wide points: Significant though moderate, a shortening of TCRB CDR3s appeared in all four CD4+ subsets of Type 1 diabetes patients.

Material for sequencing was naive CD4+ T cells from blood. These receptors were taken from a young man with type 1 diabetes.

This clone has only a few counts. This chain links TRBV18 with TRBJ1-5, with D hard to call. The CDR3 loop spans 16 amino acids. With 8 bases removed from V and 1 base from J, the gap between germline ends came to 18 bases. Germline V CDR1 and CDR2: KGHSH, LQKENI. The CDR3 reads CASPRPGNRSNQPQHF. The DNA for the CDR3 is TGTGCCAGCCCACGGCCGGGGAATAGGAGCAATCAGCCCCAGCATTTT. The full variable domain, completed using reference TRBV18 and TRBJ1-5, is NAGVMQNPRHLVRRRGQEARLRCSPMKGHSHVYWYRQLPEEGLKFMVYLQKENIIDESGMPKERFSAEFPKEGPSILRIQQVVRGDSAAYFCASPRPGNRSNQPQHFGDGTRLSIL.

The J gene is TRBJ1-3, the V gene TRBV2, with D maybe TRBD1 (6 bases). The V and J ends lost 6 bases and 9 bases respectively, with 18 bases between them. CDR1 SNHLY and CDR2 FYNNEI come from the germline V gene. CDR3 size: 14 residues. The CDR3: CASRDRGAIGTIYF. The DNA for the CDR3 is TGTGCCAGCAGGGATCGGGGGGCCATCGGCACCATATATTTT.

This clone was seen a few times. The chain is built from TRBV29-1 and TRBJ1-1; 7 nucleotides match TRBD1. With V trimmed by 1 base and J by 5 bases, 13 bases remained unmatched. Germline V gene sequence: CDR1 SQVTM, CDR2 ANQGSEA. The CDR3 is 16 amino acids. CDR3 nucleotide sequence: TGCAGCGTTGAAGCGGCCCGACAGGGACCGGGGACTGAAGCTTTCTTT. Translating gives CSVEAARQGPGTEAFF.

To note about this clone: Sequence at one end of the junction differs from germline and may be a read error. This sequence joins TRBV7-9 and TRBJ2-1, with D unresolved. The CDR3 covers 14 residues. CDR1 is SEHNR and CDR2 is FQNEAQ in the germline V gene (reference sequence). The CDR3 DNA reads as TGTGCCAGCAGCTTTGGCGATTCCTTCAATGAGCAGTTCTTC. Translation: CASSFGDSFNEQFF.

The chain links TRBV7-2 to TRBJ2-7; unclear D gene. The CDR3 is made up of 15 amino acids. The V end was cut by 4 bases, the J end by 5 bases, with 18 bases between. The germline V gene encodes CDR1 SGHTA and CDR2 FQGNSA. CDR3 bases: TGTGCCAGCAGCTCATCAATTCTAGTTTCCCACGAGCAGTACTTC. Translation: CASSSSILVSHEQYF.

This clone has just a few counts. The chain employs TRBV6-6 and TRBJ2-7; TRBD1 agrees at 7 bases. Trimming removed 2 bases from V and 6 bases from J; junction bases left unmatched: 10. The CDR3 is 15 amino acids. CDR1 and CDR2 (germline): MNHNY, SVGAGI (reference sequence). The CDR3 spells CASSYRGTEGREQYF. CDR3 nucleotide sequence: TGTGCCAGCAGTTACAGGGGGACAGAGGGCCGCGAGCAGTACTTC.

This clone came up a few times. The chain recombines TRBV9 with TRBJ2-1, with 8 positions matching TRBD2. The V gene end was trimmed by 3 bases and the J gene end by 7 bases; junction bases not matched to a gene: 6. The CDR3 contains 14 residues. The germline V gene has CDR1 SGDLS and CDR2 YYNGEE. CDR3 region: CASSATSGGNEQFF. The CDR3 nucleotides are TGTGCCAGCAGCGCCACTAGCGGAGGAAATGAGCAGTTCTTC. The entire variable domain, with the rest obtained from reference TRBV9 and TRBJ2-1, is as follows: DSGVTQTPKHLITATGQRVTLRCSPRSGDLSVYWYQQSLDQGLQFLIQYYNGEERAKGNILERFSAQQFPDLHSELNLSSLELGDSALYFCASSATSGGNEQFFGPGTRLTVL.

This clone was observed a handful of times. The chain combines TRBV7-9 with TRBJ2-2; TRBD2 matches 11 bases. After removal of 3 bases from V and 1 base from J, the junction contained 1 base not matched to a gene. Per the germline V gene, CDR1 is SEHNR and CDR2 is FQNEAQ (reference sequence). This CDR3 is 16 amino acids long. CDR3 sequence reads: CASSLTSGMNTGELFF. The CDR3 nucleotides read TGTGCCAGCAGCTTGACTAGCGGGATGAACACCGGGGAGCTGTTTTTT.

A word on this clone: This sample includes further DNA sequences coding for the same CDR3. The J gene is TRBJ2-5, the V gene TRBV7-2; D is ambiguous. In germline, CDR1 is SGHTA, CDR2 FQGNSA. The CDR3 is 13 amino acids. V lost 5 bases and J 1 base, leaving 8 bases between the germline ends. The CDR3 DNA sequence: TGTGCCAGCAGCCTTACACGCCAAGAGACCCAGTACTTC. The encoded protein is CASSLTRQETQYF.

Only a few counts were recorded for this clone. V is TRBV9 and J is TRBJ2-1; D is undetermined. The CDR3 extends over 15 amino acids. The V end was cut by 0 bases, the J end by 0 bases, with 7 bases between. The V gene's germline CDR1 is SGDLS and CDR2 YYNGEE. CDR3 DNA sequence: TGTGCCAGCAGCGTAGAGGAGAGCTCCTACAATGAGCAGTTCTTC. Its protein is CASSVEESSYNEQFF. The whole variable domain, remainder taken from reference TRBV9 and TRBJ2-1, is DSGVTQTPKHLITATGQRVTLRCSPRSGDLSVYWYQQSLDQGLQFLIQYYNGEERAKGNILERFSAQQFPDLHSELNLSSLELGDSALYFCASSVEESSYNEQFFGPGTRLTVL.

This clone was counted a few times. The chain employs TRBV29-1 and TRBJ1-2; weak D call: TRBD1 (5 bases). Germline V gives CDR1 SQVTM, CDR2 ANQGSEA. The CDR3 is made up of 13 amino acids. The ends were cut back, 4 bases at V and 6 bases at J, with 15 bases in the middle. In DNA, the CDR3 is TGCAGCGTTGGGGTTAGAGGGGATCATGGCTACACCTTC. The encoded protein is CSVGVRGDHGYTF.

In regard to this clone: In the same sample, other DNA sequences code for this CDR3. In DNA form, the CDR3 reads TGTGCCAGCAGCTTCCAAAGACTTGAACCCCTCAATGAGCAGTTCTTC. Its translation: CASSFQRLEPLNEQFF. V is TRBV7-2 and J is TRBJ2-1; D remains ambiguous. With 3 bases removed from V and 6 bases from J, the gap between germline ends came to 18 bases. The CDR3 is 16 amino acids. Germline CDR1 reads SGHTA; CDR2 reads FQGNSA. Full variable domain (missing parts from reference TRBV7-2 and TRBJ2-1): GAGVSQSPSNKVTEKGKDVELRCDPISGHTALYWYRQSLGQGLEFLIYFQGNSAPDKSGLPSDRFSAERTGGSVSTLTIQRTQQEDSAVYLCASSFQRLEPLNEQFFGPGTRLTVL.

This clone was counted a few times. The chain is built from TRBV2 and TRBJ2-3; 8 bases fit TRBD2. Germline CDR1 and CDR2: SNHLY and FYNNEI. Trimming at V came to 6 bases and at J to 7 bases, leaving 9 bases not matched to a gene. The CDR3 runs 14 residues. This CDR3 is CASRKGLEKYTQYF. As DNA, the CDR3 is TGTGCCAGCAGGAAGGGACTAGAGAAATATACGCAGTATTTT.

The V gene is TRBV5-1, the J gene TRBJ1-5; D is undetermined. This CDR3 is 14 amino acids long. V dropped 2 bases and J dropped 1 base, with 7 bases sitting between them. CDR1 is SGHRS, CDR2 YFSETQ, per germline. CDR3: CASSFGLSNQPQHF. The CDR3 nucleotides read TGCGCCAGCAGCTTCGGACTGAGCAATCAGCCCCAGCATTTT.

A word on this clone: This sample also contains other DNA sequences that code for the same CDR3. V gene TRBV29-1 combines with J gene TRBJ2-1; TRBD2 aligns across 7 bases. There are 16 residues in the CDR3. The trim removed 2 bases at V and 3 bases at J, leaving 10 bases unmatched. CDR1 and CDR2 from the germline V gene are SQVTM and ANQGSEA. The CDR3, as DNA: TGCAGCGTTGAACGTGGGGGGAGGGCCATCTACAATGAGCAGTTCTTC. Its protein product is CSVERGGRAIYNEQFF.

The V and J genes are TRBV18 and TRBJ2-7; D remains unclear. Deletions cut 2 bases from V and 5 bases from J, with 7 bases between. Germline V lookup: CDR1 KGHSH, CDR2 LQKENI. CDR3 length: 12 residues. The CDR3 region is CASSPRLDEQYF. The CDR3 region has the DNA TGTGCCAGCTCACCAAGACTCGACGAGCAGTACTTC.

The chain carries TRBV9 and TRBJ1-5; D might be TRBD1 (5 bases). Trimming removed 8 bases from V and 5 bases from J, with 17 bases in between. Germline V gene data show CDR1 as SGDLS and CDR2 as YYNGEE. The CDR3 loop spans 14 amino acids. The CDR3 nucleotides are TGTGCCAGTGCTGACGGGGGAGGCGATCAGCCCCAGCATTTT. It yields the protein CASADGGGDQPQHF.